This T cell receptor (beta chain) was profiled in a study of blood T cell repertoires in COVID-19. Study-wide background: Specimens from acute and convalescent COVID-19 originated in the United States, Italy and Spain.

Sequenced by immunoSEQ multiplex PCR; TCRdb stores in-frame clones only, minus some. Among around 100,000 clones listed, about 86% were seen once. The CDR3 is made up of 16 amino acids. Losses at the gene ends were 5 bases for V and 0 bases for J; bases not matched to a gene: 7. CDR1 is SGHVS and CDR2 is FQNEAQ in the germline V gene. The clonotype originates from a human donor in a cohort sampled during active COVID-19. Sequencing was performed on peripheral blood. This sequence joins TRBV7-8 and TRBJ2-1, with 7 bases identical to TRBD2. Here the CDR3 reads CASSAGTSVSYNEQFF. The DNA of the CDR3 is TGTGCCAGCAGCGCCGGAACTAGCGTCTCCTACAATGAGCAGTTCTTC.